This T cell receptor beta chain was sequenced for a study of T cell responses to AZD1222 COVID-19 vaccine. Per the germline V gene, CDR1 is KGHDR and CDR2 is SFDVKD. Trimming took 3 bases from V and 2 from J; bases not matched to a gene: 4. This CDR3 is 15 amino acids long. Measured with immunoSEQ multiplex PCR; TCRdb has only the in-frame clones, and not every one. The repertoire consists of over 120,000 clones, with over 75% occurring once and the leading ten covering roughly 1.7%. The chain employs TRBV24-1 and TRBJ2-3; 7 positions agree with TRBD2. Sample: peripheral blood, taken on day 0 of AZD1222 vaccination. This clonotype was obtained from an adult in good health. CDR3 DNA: TGTGCCACCAGTGATCCGGGGACTACCACAGATACGCAGTATTTT. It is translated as CATSDPGTTTDTQYF.